The rows below give T cell receptor beta chains drawn from one sample of a study of T cell responses to AZD1222 COVID-19 vaccine. The assay was immunoSEQ multiplex PCR, and TCRdb's table has in-frame clones only and misses some. The table has roughly 140,000 clones, 90% seen once. The sequences come from peripheral blood, collected 28 days after the second AZD1222 dose. These receptors all come from an adult who received the AZD1222 COVID-19 vaccine. Each CDR3 is given with its conserved first and last residue. The order of the fields is D gene, V gene, J gene, clone size, CDR3 protein, CDR3 DNA. The D gene is left open where the match is weak. Clone size is stated in some rows and not others, as once, few, many or a class when expanded.

d_gene: TRBD1; v_gene: TRBV19; j_gene: TRBJ1-5; abundance: NA; CDR3aa: CASSGGQGTNQPQHF; CDR3nt: TGTGCCAGTAGTGGGGGACAGGGAACAAATCAGCCCCAGCATTTT
d_gene: NA; v_gene: TRBV7-2; j_gene: TRBJ2-2; abundance: NA; CDR3aa: CASSYAGTTNTGELFF; CDR3nt: TGTGCCAGCAGCTATGCCGGGACAACGAACACCGGGGAGCTGTTTTTT
d_gene: TRBD1; v_gene: TRBV19; j_gene: TRBJ2-7; abundance: NA; CDR3aa: CASSITRDRTYEQYF; CDR3nt: TGTGCCAGTAGTATTACCCGGGACAGAACCTACGAGCAGTACTTC
d_gene: NA; v_gene: TRBV27; j_gene: TRBJ1-1; abundance: once; CDR3aa: CASSLSGGNTEAFF; CDR3nt: TGTGCCAGCAGTTTATCAGGGGGGAACACTGAAGCTTTCTTT
d_gene: NA; v_gene: TRBV7-3; j_gene: TRBJ1-1; abundance: NA; CDR3aa: CASSLAMNTEAFF; CDR3nt: TGTGCCAGCAGCTTAGCAATGAACACTGAAGCTTTCTTT
d_gene: TRBD1; v_gene: TRBV5-4; j_gene: TRBJ1-2; abundance: NA; CDR3aa: CASSGNQGADGYTF; CDR3nt: TGTGCCAGCAGCGGTAATCAGGGGGCGGATGGCTACACCTTC
d_gene: TRBD1; v_gene: TRBV5-4; j_gene: TRBJ2-2; abundance: NA; CDR3aa: CASSSRDRVAGELFF; CDR3nt: TGTGCCAGCAGCTCCCGGGACAGGGTGGCGGGGGAGCTGTTTTTT
d_gene: NA; v_gene: TRBV30; j_gene: TRBJ2-1; abundance: once; CDR3aa: CAWSVGVGEQFF; CDR3nt: TGTGCCTGGAGTGTAGGGGTTGGGGAGCAGTTCTTC
d_gene: NA; v_gene: TRBV6-5; j_gene: TRBJ1-5; abundance: NA; CDR3aa: CASRVAGTSEQPQHF; CDR3nt: TGTGCCAGCAGAGTAGCGGGGACCAGCGAGCAGCCCCAGCATTTT
d_gene: TRBD2; v_gene: TRBV7-6; j_gene: TRBJ2-1; abundance: NA; CDR3aa: CASSPIAGARNEQFF; CDR3nt: TGTGCCAGCAGCCCCATAGCGGGAGCAAGGAATGAGCAGTTCTTC
d_gene: TRBD1; v_gene: TRBV2; j_gene: TRBJ1-3; abundance: NA; CDR3aa: CASSEGTGLGSGNTIYF; CDR3nt: TGTGCCAGCAGTGAAGGGACAGGTCTCGGCTCTGGAAACACCATATATTTT
d_gene: NA; v_gene: TRBV19; j_gene: TRBJ2-2; abundance: few; CDR3aa: CATSRDTGWGGELFF; CDR3nt: TGTGCCACCAGCCGGGACACGGGATGGGGCGGGGAGCTGTTTTTT
d_gene: NA; v_gene: TRBV5-1; j_gene: TRBJ1-6; abundance: NA; CDR3aa: CASSLDTGQPISPLHF; CDR3nt: TGCGCCAGCAGCTTGGATACAGGACAGCCTATTTCACCCCTCCACTTT
d_gene: TRBD2; v_gene: TRBV28; j_gene: TRBJ2-7; abundance: once; CDR3aa: CASSFSTGLVHEQYF; CDR3nt: TGTGCCAGCAGTTTTTCAACGGGACTAGTCCACGAGCAGTACTTC
d_gene: NA; v_gene: TRBV19; j_gene: TRBJ1-2; abundance: NA; CDR3aa: CASSIRGPQGPKYGYTF; CDR3nt: TGTGCCAGTAGTATACGGGGCCCCCAGGGTCCTAAATATGGCTACACCTTC
d_gene: NA; v_gene: TRBV11-3; j_gene: TRBJ2-2; abundance: NA; CDR3aa: CASSHGGTGNTGELFF; CDR3nt: TGTGCCAGCAGCCATGGGGGCACAGGGAACACCGGGGAGCTGTTTTTT
d_gene: NA; v_gene: TRBV6-2/TRBV6-3; j_gene: TRBJ2-2; abundance: NA; CDR3aa: CASSLSVGELFF; CDR3nt: TGTGCCAGCAGTTTGTCGGTCGGGGAGCTGTTTTTT
d_gene: TRBD1; v_gene: TRBV30; j_gene: TRBJ1-2; abundance: NA; CDR3aa: CAWSYTGGRYTF; CDR3nt: TGTGCCTGGAGTTATACAGGGGGACGCTACACCTTC
d_gene: NA; v_gene: TRBV30; j_gene: TRBJ2-2; abundance: few; CDR3aa: CAWSSGIGLGELFF; CDR3nt: TGTGCCTGGAGTTCCGGGATCGGGCTGGGGGAGCTGTTTTTT
d_gene: TRBD1; v_gene: TRBV27; j_gene: TRBJ2-2; abundance: NA; CDR3aa: CASSRGGQGYTGELFF; CDR3nt: TGTGCCAGCTCCAGAGGAGGACAGGGGTACACCGGGGAGCTGTTTTTT
d_gene: NA; v_gene: TRBV2; j_gene: TRBJ2-2; abundance: NA; CDR3aa: CASRLVSSFRAGELFF; CDR3nt: TGTGCCAGCAGGCTCGTATCTAGTTTTAGGGCCGGGGAGCTGTTTTTT
d_gene: TRBD1; v_gene: TRBV19; j_gene: TRBJ2-3; abundance: NA; CDR3aa: CASSTGTGGTDTQYF; CDR3nt: TGTGCCAGTAGTACCGGGACAGGGGGAACAGATACGCAGTATTTT
d_gene: TRBD1; v_gene: TRBV9; j_gene: TRBJ1-1; abundance: NA; CDR3aa: CASSPQTGGTEAFF; CDR3nt: TGTGCCAGCAGCCCCCAGACAGGGGGGACTGAAGCTTTCTTT
d_gene: NA; v_gene: TRBV6-1; j_gene: TRBJ1-3; abundance: once; CDR3aa: CASRGDSGNTIYF; CDR3nt: TGTGCCAGTAGGGGGGACTCTGGAAACACCATATATTTT
d_gene: NA; v_gene: TRBV28; j_gene: TRBJ1-5; abundance: NA; CDR3aa: CASSRGRGRNQPQHF; CDR3nt: TGTGCCAGCAGCCGGGGTCGGGGCCGCAATCAGCCCCAGCATTTT
d_gene: TRBD2; v_gene: TRBV7-2; j_gene: TRBJ2-1; abundance: NA; CDR3aa: CASSPRPGLAGGGANEQFF; CDR3nt: TGTGCCAGCAGCCCCAGACCGGGACTAGCGGGAGGAGGGGCCAATGAGCAGTTCTTC
d_gene: TRBD2; v_gene: TRBV29-1; j_gene: TRBJ2-1; abundance: NA; CDR3aa: CSVGTSGSYNEQFF; CDR3nt: TGCAGCGTTGGGACTAGCGGCTCCTACAATGAGCAGTTCTTC
d_gene: NA; v_gene: TRBV18; j_gene: TRBJ1-1; abundance: NA; CDR3aa: CASQAGTGYTEAFF; CDR3nt: TGTGCCAGCCAAGCAGGGACGGGGTACACTGAAGCTTTCTTT
d_gene: NA; v_gene: TRBV3-1/TRBV3-2; j_gene: TRBJ1-1; abundance: NA; CDR3aa: CASSQVSVATEAFF; CDR3nt: TGTGCCAGCAGCCAAGTCTCTGTGGCCACTGAAGCTTTCTTT
d_gene: NA; v_gene: TRBV6-5; j_gene: TRBJ1-4; abundance: once; CDR3aa: CASRDTGRLNEKLFF; CDR3nt: TGTGCCAGCAGGGACACTGGACGGCTTAATGAAAAACTGTTTTTT
d_gene: NA; v_gene: TRBV6-5; j_gene: TRBJ1-4; abundance: NA; CDR3aa: CAIRQGRFEKLFF; CDR3nt: TGTGCCATCCGCCAAGGGCGGTTTGAAAAACTGTTTTTT